A single sample is the source of the 9 T cell receptor beta chains below, sequenced in a study of CD8 T cells in ankylosing spondylitis. In TCRdb, the 5' RACE reads were re-called with MiXCR into one record per CDR3 protein. The repertoire has just over 350,000 distinct CDR3 sequences, 20% to 25% of them found once; the top ten carry around 14%. The sequenced sample consisted of blood, either unsorted or a sorted T cell fraction (not recorded which). The receptors stem from a male donor with ankylosing spondylitis or in good health (not recorded which).

In its sample, this clonotype was seen a few times. This chain connects TRBV25-1 to TRBJ2-1; TRBD2 is a possible D gene (5 bases). From germline, CDR1 is MGHDK and CDR2 SYGVNS. The CDR3 consists of 14 residues. The V gene lost 1 base and the J gene lost 7 bases, with 11 bases spanning the gap. The DNA of the CDR3 is TGTGCCAGCAGTGAATTGTTTGAGGGAAATGAGCAGTTCTTC. Protein: CASSELFEGNEQFF.

Only a few counts were recorded for this clonotype. The J gene is TRBJ2-3, the V gene TRBV11-2, with no clear D. The CDR3 sequence is 16 residues long. Germline CDR1 SGHAT, CDR2 FQNNGV. Trimming took off 4 bases at V and 2 bases at J, with 16 bases between the two ends. CDR3 in amino acids: CASSSRSVGPTDTQYF. In nucleotides, the CDR3 is TGTGCCAGCAGCTCACGTTCCGTGGGTCCCACAGATACGCAGTATTTT.

The chain couples TRBV14 to TRBJ2-5; D is ambiguous. The germline V gene encodes CDR1 SGHDN and CDR2 FVKESK. The CDR3 covers 12 residues. V was cut by 2 bases and J by 4 bases, with 5 bases left in between. The CDR3 region is CASSQSRETQYF. Written as DNA, the CDR3 is TGTGCCAGCAGCCAATCGCGAGAGACCCAGTACTTC.

J is TRBJ2-7 and V is TRBV5-1, with D maybe TRBD1 (6 bases). The CDR3 consists of 15 residues. Trimming took off 3 bases at V and 2 bases at J, with 15 bases between the two ends. Germline V gene sequence: CDR1 SGHRS, CDR2 YFSETQ. CDR3 bases: TGCGCCAGCAGCTCCTCCGGGACACCCCCCTACGAGCAGTACTTC. As protein: CASSSSGTPPYEQYF.

Here the CDR3 reads CASSHGTLGRGEQYF. The CDR3 nucleotides read TGCGCCAGCAGCCACGGGACACTTGGGAGGGGCGAGCAGTACTTC. The V and J genes are TRBV5-1 and TRBJ2-7; D perhaps matches TRBD2 (7 bases). Germline V gene data show CDR1 as SGHRS and CDR2 as YFSETQ. The V gene lost 4 bases and the J gene lost 6 bases, with 20 bases spanning the gap. This CDR3 contains 15 residues.

CDR3 residues: CAWSPWQPTDTQYF. The CDR3, as DNA: TGTGCCTGGAGCCCGTGGCAGCCCACAGATACGCAGTATTTT. The chain is built from TRBV30 and TRBJ2-3, with unresolved D. The CDR3 sequence is 14 residues long. V was pared by 3 bases and J by 2 bases, with 12 bases between. CDR1 is GTSNPN, CDR2 SVGIG, per germline (reference sequence).

This sequence joins TRBV4-1 and TRBJ1-1, with TRBD1 identical over 7 bases. V trimming: 4 bases; J trimming: 6 bases; junction bases outside the gene matches: 11. The CDR3 extends over 15 amino acids. Germline V gene data show CDR1 as MGHRA and CDR2 as YSYEKL. CDR3 sequence reads: CASSLSTGITSEAFF. The CDR3 region has the DNA TGCGCCAGCAGCCTATCGACAGGGATCACTTCTGAAGCTTTCTTT.

CDR3 residues: CSPYVGLAQETQYF. CDR3 nucleotides: TGCAGTCCATACGTCGGACTAGCCCAAGAGACCCAGTACTTC. The chain employs TRBV20-1 and TRBJ2-5, with 8 bases fitting TRBD2. The V gene's germline CDR1 is DFQATT and CDR2 SNEGSKA (reference sequence). The CDR3 has 14 residues. Trimming took 8 bases from V and 1 from J; bases not matched to a gene: 9.

The sample holds a few counts of this clonotype. This rearrangement joins TRBV6-1 to TRBJ2-3; TRBD2 aligns across 8 bases. The germline gives CDR1 MNHNS, CDR2 SASEGT. CDR3 length: 14 amino acids. The ends lost 7 bases at V and 0 bases at J; junction bases unmatched: 3. The CDR3 nucleotides are TGTGCCAGCATCGGGGGGGGTAGCACAGATACGCAGTATTTT. Protein sequence: CASIGGGSTDTQYF.